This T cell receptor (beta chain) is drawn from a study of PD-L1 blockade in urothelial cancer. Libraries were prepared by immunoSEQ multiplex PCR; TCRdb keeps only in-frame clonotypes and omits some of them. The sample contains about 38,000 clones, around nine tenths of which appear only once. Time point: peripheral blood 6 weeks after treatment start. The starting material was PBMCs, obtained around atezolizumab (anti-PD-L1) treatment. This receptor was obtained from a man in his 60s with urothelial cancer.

CDR3 sequence: CASSIVGTAYEQYF. The CDR3 nucleotides read TGTGCCAGTAGTATAGTGGGGACAGCCTACGAGCAGTACTTC. V gene TRBV19 combines with J gene TRBJ2-7; 7 bases line up with TRBD1. Unmatched junction bases numbered 2, after V lost 1 base and J lost 2 bases. The CDR3 has 14 amino acids. Germline V CDR1 and CDR2: LNHDA, SQIVND (reference sequence).